This T cell receptor beta chain was profiled in a study of T cell repertoires in cytomegalovirus infection. Study-wide background: A matching HLA type, together with CMV infection, was signaled by public TCR beta signatures. Study findings and constraints: Summed public TCR beta family frequency identified CMV carriers bearing the relevant HLA. In two of eight donors, the top clonotype was HLA-C-restricted CMV-specific.

TCRdb passed the reads through MiXCR, listing each CDR3 protein once. The profile covers more than 75,000 distinct CDR3 sequences, with less than 4.5% appearing a single time and 4% to 5.5% taken by the ten largest. V lost 6 bases, J lost 10 bases, and 22 bases lay in between. The CDR3 length is 16 residues. This clonotype was counted many times. Its target is unknown. The sequence was collected from a human donor in good health (CMV status not recorded). Some clones in this sample may be carry-over from other donors' samples. Sequenced sample: PBMCs. The chain is built from TRBV12-3 or TRBV12-4 and TRBJ1-6; D is unresolved. The CDR3 loop reads CASSPAPGSGRSPLHF. As DNA, the CDR3 is TGTGCCAGCAGCCCAGCCCCGGGTTCTGGCCGCTCACCCCTCCACTTT.